This TCR beta chain was sequenced in a study of molecular identifiers for immune sequencing clone quantification. Sorted cell numbers of 20,000 to 1,000,000, with 10%, 30% or 50% RNA, served as input for naive CD8 libraries. A single record per CDR3 protein comes from TCRdb applying MiXCR to the PCR reads. The top ten hold 0.85% to 0.9% of the sample, which has some 650,000 distinct CDR3 sequences, approximately 20% seen once. General study points: The study reportedly detected spiked Jurkat TCR RNA from one cell among one million naive cells. Identical TCR molecules can share a barcode, and this sharing could underestimate highly expanded clone sizes.

This clonotype was seen more than once but under ten times. Its antigen is unknown. V lost 8 bases to trimming and J lost 1 base; unmatched junction nucleotides: 5. The CDR3 spans 13 residues. The germline gives CDR1 SGHDN, CDR2 FVKESK. The chain combines TRBV14 with TRBJ2-7; TRBD1 matches 7 bases. What was sequenced was naive CD8+ T cells from blood, with Jurkat cell RNA spiked in. Subset noted: FACS-sorted CD8+CD4-CCR7+CD45RA+ naive T cells. This clonotype originated in a human donor in good health. Some libraries in this study had Jurkat cell RNA spiked in. The CDR3 nucleotides are TGTGCCAGCCGAGAGACAGGGTCCTACGAGCAGTACTTC. Protein product: CASRETGSYEQYF.